Listed below are T cell receptor beta chains from one sample, sequenced in a study of OX40 agonist ivuxolimab in advanced cancers. Method: immunoSEQ multiplex PCR; TCRdb's copy keeps in-frame clones and lacks some. The sample shows 48,000 or so clones, about 81% of them seen only once. The sample consisted of CD4+ or CD8+ T cells sorted from blood, taken in a trial of the OX40 agonist ivuxolimab. These receptors came from an adult with an advanced solid tumor such as melanoma, head and neck, liver or kidney cancer. Each CDR3 is given without its conserved first and last residue. Expanded clones are given a class, and other clones once, few, many or no size at all.

once	TRBJ2-5	TRBV29-1	SVTQGGETQY
NA	TRBJ2-5	TRBV6-5	ASSEGTPWETQY
once	TRBJ1-4	TRBV5-1	ASSYGTGATNEKLF
NA	TRBJ1-6	TRBV6-1	ASSEFLGAINSPLH
NA	TRBJ2-7	TRBV5-4	ASSPGLAWSSEQY
NA	TRBJ1-1	TRBV7-2	ASSSGHNTEAF
NA	TRBJ2-7	TRBV6-1	ASSEYYEQY
few	TRBJ2-2	TRBV6-5	ASSYALTAGELF
NA	TRBJ2-1	TRBV7-6	ASSLRESGTLNEQF
NA	TRBJ2-5	TRBV6-6	ASSSRTGGGETQY
NA	TRBJ1-1	TRBV4-1	ASSRSGQMNTEAF
medium-sized	TRBJ1-2	TRBV11-2	ASSLGLSIYGYT
medium-sized	TRBJ2-7	TRBV30	AWRGTGAAYEQY
NA	TRBJ1-5	TRBV4-3	ASSQTIDREEQPQH
NA	TRBJ1-4	TRBV28	ASRIVSGKKLF
NA	TRBJ1-2	TRBV4-1	ASSQGGGNYGYT
NA	TRBJ2-1	TRBV2	ASAGGVQF
NA	TRBJ2-3	TRBV4-3	ASSQAISRLYTDTQY
NA	TRBJ1-1	TRBV11-2	ASSLLGGSAF
NA	TRBJ2-5	TRBV5-1	ASSGAPEETQY
NA	TRBJ1-5	TRBV7-8	ASSPEEGLGQPQH
NA	TRBJ2-1	TRBV6-5	ASSWQLAGGYNEQF
NA	TRBJ2-3	TRBV5-1	ASSLESRGMADTQY
NA	TRBJ2-1	TRBV27	ASSPGLYNEQF
NA	TRBJ1-1	TRBV5-6	ASSVLYLRFTPFKAEAF
NA	TRBJ2-7	TRBV19	ASNRGVGQGSSYEQY
NA	TRBJ1-2	TRBV4-3	ASSRDRTPSGYT
NA	TRBJ2-6	TRBV30	AWTAVKGVLT
NA	TRBJ1-2	TRBV4-3	ASSQGRGEGYGYT
NA	TRBJ2-7	TRBV27	ASSPPRQGNSYEQY